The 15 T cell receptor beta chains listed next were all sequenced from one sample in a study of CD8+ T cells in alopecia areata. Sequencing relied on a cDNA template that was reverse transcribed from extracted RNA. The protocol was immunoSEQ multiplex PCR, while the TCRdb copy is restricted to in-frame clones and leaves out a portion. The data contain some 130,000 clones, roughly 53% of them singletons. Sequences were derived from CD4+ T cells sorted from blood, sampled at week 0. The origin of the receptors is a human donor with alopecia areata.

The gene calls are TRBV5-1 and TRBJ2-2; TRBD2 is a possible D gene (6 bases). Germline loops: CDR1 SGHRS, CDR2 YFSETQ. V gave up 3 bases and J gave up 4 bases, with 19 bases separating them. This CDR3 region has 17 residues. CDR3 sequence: CASSSLGPSEGTGELFF. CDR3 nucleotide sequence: TGCGCCAGCAGCTCCCTCGGACCCTCGGAGGGCACCGGGGAGCTGTTTTTT.

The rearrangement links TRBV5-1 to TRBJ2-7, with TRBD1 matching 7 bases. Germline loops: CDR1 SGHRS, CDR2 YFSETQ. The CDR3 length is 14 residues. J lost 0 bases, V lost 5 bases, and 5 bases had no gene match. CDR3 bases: TGCGCCAGCAGGGGGGACAGCGGCTCCTACGAGCAGTACTTC. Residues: CASRGDSGSYEQYF.

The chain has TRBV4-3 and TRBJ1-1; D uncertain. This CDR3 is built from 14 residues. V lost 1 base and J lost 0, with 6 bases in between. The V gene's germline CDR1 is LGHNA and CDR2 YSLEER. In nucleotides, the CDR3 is TGCGCCAGCAGCCAAGCGACGGTGAACACTGAAGCTTTCTTT. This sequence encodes CASSQATVNTEAFF.

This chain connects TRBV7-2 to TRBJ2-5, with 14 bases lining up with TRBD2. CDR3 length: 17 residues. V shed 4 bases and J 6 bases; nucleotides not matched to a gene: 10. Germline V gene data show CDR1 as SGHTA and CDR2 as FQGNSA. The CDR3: CASSSRLAGGSPKTQYF. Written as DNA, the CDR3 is TGTGCCAGCAGCTCTAGACTAGCGGGGGGGTCACCGAAGACCCAGTACTTC.

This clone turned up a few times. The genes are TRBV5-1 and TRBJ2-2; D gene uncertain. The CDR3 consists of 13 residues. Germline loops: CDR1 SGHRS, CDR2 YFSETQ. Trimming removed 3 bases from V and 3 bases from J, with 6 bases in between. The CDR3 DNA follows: TGCGCCAGCAGCTACCGAGACACCGGGGAGCTGTTTTTT. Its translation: CASSYRDTGELFF.

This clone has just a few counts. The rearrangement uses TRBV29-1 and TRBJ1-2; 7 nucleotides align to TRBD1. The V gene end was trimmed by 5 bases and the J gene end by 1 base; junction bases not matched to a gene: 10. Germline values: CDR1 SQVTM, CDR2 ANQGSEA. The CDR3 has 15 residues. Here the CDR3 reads CSVTGDRYYNYGYTF. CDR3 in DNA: TGCAGCGTTACCGGGGACAGATATTATAACTATGGCTACACCTTC.

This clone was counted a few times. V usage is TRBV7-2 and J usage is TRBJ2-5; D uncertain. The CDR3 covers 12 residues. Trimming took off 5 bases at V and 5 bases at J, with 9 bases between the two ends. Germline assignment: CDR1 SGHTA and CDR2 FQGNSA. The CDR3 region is CASSPERETQYF. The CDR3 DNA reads TGTGCCAGCAGCCCAGAAAGGGAGACCCAGTACTTC.

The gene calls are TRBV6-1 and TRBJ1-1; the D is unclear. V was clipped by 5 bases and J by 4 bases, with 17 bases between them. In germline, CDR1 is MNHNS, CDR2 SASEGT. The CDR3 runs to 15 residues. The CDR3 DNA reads TGTGCCAGCAGTAGCCAGACCCCGCTGGGCACTGAAGCTTTCTTT. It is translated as CASSSQTPLGTEAFF.

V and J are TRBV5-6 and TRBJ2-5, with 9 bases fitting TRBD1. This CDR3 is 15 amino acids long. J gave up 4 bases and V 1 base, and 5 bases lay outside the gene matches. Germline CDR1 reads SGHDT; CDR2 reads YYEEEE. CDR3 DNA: TGTGCCAGCAGCTTGAAGGGACAGGGACTAGAGACCCAGTACTTC. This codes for CASSLKGQGLETQYF.

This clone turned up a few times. The chain's CDR3 is CASSQLTGSYQETQYF. CDR3 in DNA: TGCGCCAGCAGCCAATTGACAGGGAGTTACCAAGAGACCCAGTACTTC. The rearrangement joins TRBV4-1 to TRBJ2-5; 7 bases line up with TRBD1. This CDR3 comprises 16 residues. The trim removed 2 bases at V and 0 bases at J, leaving 6 bases unmatched. Germline V gene data show CDR1 as MGHRA and CDR2 as YSYEKL.

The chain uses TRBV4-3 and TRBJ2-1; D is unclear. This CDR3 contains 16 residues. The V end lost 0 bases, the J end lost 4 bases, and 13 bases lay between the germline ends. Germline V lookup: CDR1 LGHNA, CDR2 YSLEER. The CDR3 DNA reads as TGCGCCAGCAGCCAAGAGGGCCAGCACCCTTACAATGAGCAGTTCTTC. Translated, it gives CASSQEGQHPYNEQFF.

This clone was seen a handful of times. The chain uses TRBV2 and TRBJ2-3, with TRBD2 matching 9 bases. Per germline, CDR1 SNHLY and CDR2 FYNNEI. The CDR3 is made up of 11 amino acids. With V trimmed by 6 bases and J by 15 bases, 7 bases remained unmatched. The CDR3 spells CASSRTSARYF. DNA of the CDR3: TGTGCCAGCAGCCGGACTAGCGCACGTTATTTT.

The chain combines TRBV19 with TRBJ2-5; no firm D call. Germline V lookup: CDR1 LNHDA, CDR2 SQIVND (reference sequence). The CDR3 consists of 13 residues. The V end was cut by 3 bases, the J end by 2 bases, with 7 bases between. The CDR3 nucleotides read TGTGCCAGTAGTATCGGTGATCAAGAGACCCAGTACTTC. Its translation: CASSIGDQETQYF.

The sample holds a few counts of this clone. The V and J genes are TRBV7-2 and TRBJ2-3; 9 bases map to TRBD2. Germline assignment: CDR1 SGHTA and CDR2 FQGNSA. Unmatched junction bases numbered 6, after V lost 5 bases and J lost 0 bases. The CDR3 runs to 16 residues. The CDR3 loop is CASSPKAGGSTDTQYF. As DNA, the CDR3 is TGTGCCAGCAGCCCCAAAGCGGGGGGAAGCACAGATACGCAGTATTTT. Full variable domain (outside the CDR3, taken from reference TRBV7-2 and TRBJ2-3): GAGVSQSPSNKVTEKGKDVELRCDPISGHTALYWYRQSLGQGLEFLIYFQGNSAPDKSGLPSDRFSAERTGGSVSTLTIQRTQQEDSAVYLCASSPKAGGSTDTQYFGPGTRLTVL.

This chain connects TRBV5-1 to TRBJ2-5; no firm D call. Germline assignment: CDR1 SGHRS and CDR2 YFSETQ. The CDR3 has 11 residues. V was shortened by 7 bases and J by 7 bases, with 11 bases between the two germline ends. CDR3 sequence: CASLEEGTQYF. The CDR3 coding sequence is TGCGCCAGCCTAGAGGAAGGGACCCAGTACTTC.